Listed below are T cell receptor beta chains from one sample, sequenced in a study of blood T cell repertoires in COVID-19. Measured with immunoSEQ multiplex PCR; TCRdb has only the in-frame clones, and not every one. The sample gives about 300,000 clones, roughly 91% of which show up once; approximately 1.8% is in the top ten. Sequenced sample: peripheral blood. These receptors originate from a woman in her twenties or thirties with COVID-19, enrolled during active disease. Both conserved end residues are part of each CDR3. A D gene is named only where the DNA matches it firmly. The size of a clone is reported for some rows only, either as once, few or many, or as a class for expanded clones.

J gene,V gene,clone size,D gene,CDR3 protein,CDR3 DNA
TRBJ1-1,TRBV4-2,-,-,CASSQRDRRAEAFF,TGTGCCAGCAGCCAGAGGGACCGGAGGGCTGAAGCTTTCTTT
TRBJ1-1,TRBV14,-,-,CASSQGRNTEAFF,TGTGCCAGCAGCCAGGGGCGGAACACTGAAGCTTTCTTT
TRBJ1-2,TRBV30,-,-,CAWSANRAYGYTF,TGTGCCTGGAGTGCGAACAGGGCCTATGGCTACACCTTC
TRBJ1-3,TRBV6-5,-,-,CASSRGGPSGNTIYF,TGTGCCAGCAGTAGGGGAGGGCCCTCTGGAAACACCATATATTTT
TRBJ2-2,TRBV2,-,TRBD2,CASSGLAGGWNTGELFF,TGTGCCAGCAGCGGACTAGCGGGGGGTTGGAACACCGGGGAGCTGTTTTTT
TRBJ1-2,TRBV2,-,-,CASSELGGSAVGYTF,TGTGCCAGCAGTGAATTGGGAGGCTCTGCCGTCGGCTACACCTTC
TRBJ2-5,TRBV27,-,-,CASSLREQETQYF,TGTGCCAGCAGTTTACGGGAGCAAGAGACCCAGTACTTC
TRBJ1-4,TRBV7-9,-,-,CASSSHRDGEKLFF,TGTGCCAGCAGCTCCCACAGGGATGGTGAAAAACTGTTTTTT
TRBJ1-2,TRBV29-1,-,TRBD1,CSVDLGQGRGYTF,TGCAGCGTTGACCTGGGACAGGGGAGAGGCTACACCTTC
TRBJ2-7,TRBV6-5,-,-,CASSQTVSYEQYF,TGTGCCAGCAGCCAGACAGTATCCTACGAGCAGTACTTC
TRBJ2-1,TRBV5-4,-,TRBD2,CASSSSSGGHPPGYNEQFF,TGTGCCAGCAGCTCGAGTAGCGGGGGGCACCCTCCTGGCTACAATGAGCAGTTCTTC
TRBJ2-1,TRBV4-2,few,TRBD1,CASSQVFAPDRVVEQFF,TGTGCCAGCAGCCAAGTATTCGCCCCGGACAGGGTAGTTGAGCAGTTCTTC